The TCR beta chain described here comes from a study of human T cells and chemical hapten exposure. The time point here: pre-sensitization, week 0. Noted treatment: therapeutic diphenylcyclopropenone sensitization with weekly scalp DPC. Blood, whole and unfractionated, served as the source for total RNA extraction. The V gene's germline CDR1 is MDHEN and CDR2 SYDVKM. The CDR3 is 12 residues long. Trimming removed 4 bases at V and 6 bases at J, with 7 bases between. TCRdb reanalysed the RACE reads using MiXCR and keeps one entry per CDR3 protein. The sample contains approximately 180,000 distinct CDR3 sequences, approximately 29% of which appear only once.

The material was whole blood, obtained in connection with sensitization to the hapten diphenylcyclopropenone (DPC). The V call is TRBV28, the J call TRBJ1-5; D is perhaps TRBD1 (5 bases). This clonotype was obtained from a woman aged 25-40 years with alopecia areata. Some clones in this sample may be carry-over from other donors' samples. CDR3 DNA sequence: TGTGCCAGCAGTTCCAGGGCTCAGCCCCAGCATTTT. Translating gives CASSSRAQPQHF.